This T cell receptor (beta chain) was obtained from a study of beta chain features in type 1 diabetes (dated by TCRdb to the late 2010s). The study in broad terms: Patients and healthy donors did not differ in mean age, gender distribution, total cell number or subset yield. A total of roughly 100 million sorted cells were examined across all samples, and the number of cells per subset was strongly correlated with RNA yield. The study compared TCRB repertoires of sorted circulating CD4+ T cell subsets between recently diagnosed type 1 diabetes patients and matched healthy donors. Regulatory and stem cell-like memory subsets were obtained from only 8 patients and roughly eight healthy donors, while naive and central memory subsets were obtained from all 30 or so donors.

What the authors observed across the whole study: Shorter templates might have been favored by PCR, but patient and control samples were amplified and corrected together, so both groups would have been affected equally by any skew. Only small numbers of individuals were included in the HLA sub-analyses, which left unresolved whether HLA type had any influence on TCRB rearrangement. A moderate but significant shortening of TCRB CDR3 length was observed in type 1 diabetes patients in all four CD4+ subsets. At VDJ recombination sites, patients with type 1 diabetes made fewer insertions and deleted more nucleotides, a pattern implying thymic rearrangement abnormalities. The naive, central memory and regulatory TCRB repertoires appeared to resemble one another more closely among patients than among healthy donors. Sequencing cDNA rather than genomic DNA could over-represent highly expressing activated cells, although activation and CD3 levels did not differ between groups.

A single peripheral blood draw of about 116 mL on average was collected from each donor into heparinised tubes. Naive, central memory, regulatory and stem cell-like memory CD4+ T cells were sorted on a BD FACSAria II using a panel including CD45RO, CCR7, CD25, CD127, CD95 and CD27. Every sorted population had a purity above 98%. Right away, PBMCs were isolated by Lymphoprep density gradient centrifugation and were stained directly, with no culture step. So that batch effects would be minimized, each experiment stained and sorted samples in pairs, pairing one healthy donor with one patient. All of the isolated RNA was reverse transcribed with the High Capacity cDNA Reverse Transcription Kit, so expressed TCRB transcripts were sequenced. Deep immunoSEQ sequencing was performed on naive, central memory and regulatory T cell samples, with an average of around 3.4 million total reads per sample. After sorted cells were lysed in RLT buffer, RNA was extracted with DNase-treated RNeasy Micro or Mini kits, with the choice depending on cell number. Each cell subset was processed separately to prevent cross-contamination, with patient and healthy donor samples processed together. The immunoSEQ multiplex PCR was used to amplify TCRB sequences from cDNA, yielding 87-bp fragments that span the CDR3 region. Sequencing of the amplicons was done on the Illumina HiSeq platform. Concerning the study's data processing: Synthetic template baselines were used to correct PCR bias computationally, reads within Hamming distance 2 were collapsed together, and singletons that could not be merged were discarded. Reads were aligned against IMGT so that V, D and J genes, CDR3 length and insertions or deletions at six rearrangement sites could be assigned. Within each subset, clonotype counts were normalized to the number of sorted cells before true diversity and Gini coefficients were calculated with the tcR R package. The overlap coefficient, calculated on TCRB nucleotide sequences, was used to measure repertoire sharing. TCRdb obtained this table from immuneACCESS and retained in-frame rearrangements with V and J assigned. These tables miss some clones; where compared with another copy, unresolved V genes account for less than half of the shortfall, and the remainder is unexplained. Clone size and the V and J calls come from that table; the DNA yielded D and trimming. For this sample the table gives roughly 150,000 clones, of which 9% to 10% were detected only once. 0.7% of the sample is held by the ten biggest clonotypes.

Details on this clone: What this receptor recognizes is not known. Base qualities were left out, and no much larger clone turns up one base away.

Inclusive of the bounding cysteine and phenylalanine, the CDR3 is 17 residues long. The retained sequence is limited to the CDR3, 51 bases, with the frame set at the first base. V is cut back by 1 base and J by 5 bases, with 12 bases in the junction unmatched. Via the germline V gene, CDR1 is MGHRA and CDR2 YSYEKL. Sequencing was carried out using central memory CD4+ T cells from blood. This receptor chain uses TRBV4-1 and TRBJ2-3; 7 central nucleotides agree with TRBD2. This TCR was sampled from a woman between 25 and 40 years old with type 1 diabetes. The nucleotide sequence is given as TGCGCCAGCAGCCAAGTTCCCTACGGGAGGACCCGAGATACGCAGTATTTT. Translated, this gives CASSQVPYGRTRDTQYF.